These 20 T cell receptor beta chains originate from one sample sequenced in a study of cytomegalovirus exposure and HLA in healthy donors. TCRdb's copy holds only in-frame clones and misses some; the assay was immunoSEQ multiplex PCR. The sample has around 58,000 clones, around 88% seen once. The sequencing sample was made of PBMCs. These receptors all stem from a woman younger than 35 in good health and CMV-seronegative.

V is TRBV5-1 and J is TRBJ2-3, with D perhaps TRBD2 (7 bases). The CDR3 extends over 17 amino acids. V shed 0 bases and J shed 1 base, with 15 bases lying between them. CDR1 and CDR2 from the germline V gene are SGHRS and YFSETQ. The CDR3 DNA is TGCGCCAGCAGCTTGGAGGGCTGGGGGGGGCGCACAGATACGCAGTATTTT. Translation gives CASSLEGWGGRTDTQYF. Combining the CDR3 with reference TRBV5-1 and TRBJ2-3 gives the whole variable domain KAGVTQTPRYLIKTRGQQVTLSCSPISGHRSVSWYQQTPGQGLQFLFEYFSETQRNKGNFPGRFSGRQFSNSRSEMNVSTLELGDSALYLCASSLEGWGGRTDTQYFGPGTRLTVL.

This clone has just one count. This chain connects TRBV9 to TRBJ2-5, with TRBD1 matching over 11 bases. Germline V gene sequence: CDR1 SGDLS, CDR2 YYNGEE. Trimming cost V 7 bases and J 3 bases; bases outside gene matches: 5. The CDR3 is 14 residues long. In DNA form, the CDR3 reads TGTGCCAGCGGACGGACAGGGGGCGAAGAGACCCAGTACTTC. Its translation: CASGRTGGEETQYF. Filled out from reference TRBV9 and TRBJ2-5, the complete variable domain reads DSGVTQTPKHLITATGQRVTLRCSPRSGDLSVYWYQQSLDQGLQFLIQYYNGEERAKGNILERFSAQQFPDLHSELNLSSLELGDSALYFCASGRTGGEETQYFGPGTRLLVL.

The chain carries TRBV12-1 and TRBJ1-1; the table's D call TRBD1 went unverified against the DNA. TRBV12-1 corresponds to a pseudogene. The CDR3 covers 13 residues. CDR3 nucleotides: TGTGCCAGCAGGCCCAGGTTTAACACTGAAGCTTTCTTT. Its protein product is CASRPRFNTEAFF.

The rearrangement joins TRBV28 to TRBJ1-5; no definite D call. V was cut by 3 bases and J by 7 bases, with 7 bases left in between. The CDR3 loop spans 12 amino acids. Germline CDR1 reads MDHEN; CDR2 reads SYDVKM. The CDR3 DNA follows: TGTGCCAGCAGTTTTGCGGGGCAGCCCCAGCATTTT. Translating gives CASSFAGQPQHF. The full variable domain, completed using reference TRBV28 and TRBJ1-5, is DVKVTQSSRYLVKRTGEKVFLECVQDMDHENMFWYRQDPGLGLRLIYFSYDVKMKEKGDIPEGYSVSREKKERFSLILESASTNQTSMYLCASSFAGQPQHFGDGTRLSIL.

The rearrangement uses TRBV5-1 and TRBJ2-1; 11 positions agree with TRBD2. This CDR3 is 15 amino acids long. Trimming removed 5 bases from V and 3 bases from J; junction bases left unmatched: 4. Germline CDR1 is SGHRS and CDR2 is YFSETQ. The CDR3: CASRPGLADYNEQFF. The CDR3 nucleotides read TGCGCCAGCAGGCCGGGACTAGCGGACTACAATGAGCAGTTCTTC.

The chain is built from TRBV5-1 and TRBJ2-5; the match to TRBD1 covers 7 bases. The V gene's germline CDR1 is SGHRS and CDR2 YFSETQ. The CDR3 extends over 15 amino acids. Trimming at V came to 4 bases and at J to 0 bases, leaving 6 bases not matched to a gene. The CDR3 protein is CASSLDRADQETQYF. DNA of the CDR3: TGCGCCAGCAGCCTCGACAGGGCGGACCAAGAGACCCAGTACTTC.

CDR3 coding DNA: TGTGCCAGTGCTGGGAGGAGCTCCTACAATGAGCAGTTCTTC. Protein product: CASAGRSSYNEQFF. V usage is TRBV19 and J usage is TRBJ2-1; a possible D gene is TRBD2 (6 bases). Germline lookup yields CDR1 LNHDA and CDR2 SQIVND (reference sequence). V was trimmed by 8 bases and J by 0 bases, leaving 11 bases between them. The CDR3 runs 14 residues.

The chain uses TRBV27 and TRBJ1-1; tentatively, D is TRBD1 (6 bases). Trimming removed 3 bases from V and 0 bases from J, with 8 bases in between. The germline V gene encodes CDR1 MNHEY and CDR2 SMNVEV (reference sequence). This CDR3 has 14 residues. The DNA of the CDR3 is TGTGCCAGCAGTTTTGACAGGATGAACACTGAAGCTTTCTTT. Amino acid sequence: CASSFDRMNTEAFF.

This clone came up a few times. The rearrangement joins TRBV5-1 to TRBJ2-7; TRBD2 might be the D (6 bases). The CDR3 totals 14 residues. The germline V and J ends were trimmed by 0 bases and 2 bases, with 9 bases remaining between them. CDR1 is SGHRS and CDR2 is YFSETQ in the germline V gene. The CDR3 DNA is TGCGCCAGCAGCTTGGTAGCGGCAACCTACGAGCAGTACTTC. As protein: CASSLVAATYEQYF.

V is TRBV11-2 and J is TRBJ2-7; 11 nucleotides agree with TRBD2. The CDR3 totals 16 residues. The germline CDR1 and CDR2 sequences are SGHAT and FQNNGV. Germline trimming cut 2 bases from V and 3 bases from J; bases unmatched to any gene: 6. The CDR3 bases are TGTGCCAGCAGCTTATTAGTACTAGCGGGGGACTACGAGCAGTACTTC. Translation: CASSLLVLAGDYEQYF.

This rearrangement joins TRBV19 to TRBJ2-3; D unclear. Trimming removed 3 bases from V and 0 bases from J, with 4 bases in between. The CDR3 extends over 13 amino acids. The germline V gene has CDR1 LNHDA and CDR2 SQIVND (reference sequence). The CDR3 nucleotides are TGTGCCAGTAGTATCGGGAGCACAGATACGCAGTATTTT. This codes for CASSIGSTDTQYF.

The CDR3 DNA reads TGTGCCAGCAGCTTGACTAGCGGGGAGGCGAATGAGCAGTTCTTC. Translation: CASSLTSGEANEQFF. This chain joins TRBV7-9 and TRBJ2-1; 11 positions agree with TRBD2. CDR1 and CDR2 from the germline V gene are SEHNR and FQNEAQ (reference sequence). V was pared by 3 bases and J by 7 bases, with 5 bases of the junction left unmatched. The CDR3 has 15 amino acids.

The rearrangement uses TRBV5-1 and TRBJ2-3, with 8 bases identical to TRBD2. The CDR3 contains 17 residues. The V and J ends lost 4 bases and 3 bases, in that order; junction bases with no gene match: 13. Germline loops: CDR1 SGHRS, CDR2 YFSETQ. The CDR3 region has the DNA TGCGCCAGCAGCATAACCTTAGCGGGATCGGGTACAGATACGCAGTATTTT. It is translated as CASSITLAGSGTDTQYF.

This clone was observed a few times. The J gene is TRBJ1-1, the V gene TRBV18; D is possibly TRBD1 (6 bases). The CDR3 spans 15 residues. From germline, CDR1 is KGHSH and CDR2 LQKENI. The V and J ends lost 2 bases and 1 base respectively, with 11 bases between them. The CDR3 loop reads CASSPWGQANTEAFF. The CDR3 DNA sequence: TGTGCCAGCTCACCATGGGGACAAGCGAACACTGAAGCTTTCTTT.

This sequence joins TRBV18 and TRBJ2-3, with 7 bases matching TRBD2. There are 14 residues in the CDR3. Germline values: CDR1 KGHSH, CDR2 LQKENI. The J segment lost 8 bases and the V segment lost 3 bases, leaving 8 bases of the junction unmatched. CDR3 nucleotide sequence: TGTGCCAGCTCACCTGTGCGGACGGGGGGTACGCAGTATTTT. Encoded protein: CASSPVRTGGTQYF.

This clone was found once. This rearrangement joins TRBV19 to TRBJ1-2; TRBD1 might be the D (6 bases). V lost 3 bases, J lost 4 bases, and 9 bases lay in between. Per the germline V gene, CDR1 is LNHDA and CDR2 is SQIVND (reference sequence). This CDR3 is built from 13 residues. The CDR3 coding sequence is TGTGCCAGTAGTATGGGGGCTAGCTATGGCTACACCTTC. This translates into CASSMGASYGYTF.

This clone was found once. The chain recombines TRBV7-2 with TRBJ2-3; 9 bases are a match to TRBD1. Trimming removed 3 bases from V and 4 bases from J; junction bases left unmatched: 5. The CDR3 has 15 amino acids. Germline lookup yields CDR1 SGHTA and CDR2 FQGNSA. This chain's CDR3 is CASSLAGQGADTQYF. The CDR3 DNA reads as TGTGCCAGCAGCTTGGCGGGACAGGGTGCAGATACGCAGTATTTT. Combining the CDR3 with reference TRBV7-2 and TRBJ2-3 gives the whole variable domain GAGVSQSPSNKVTEKGKDVELRCDPISGHTALYWYRQSLGQGLEFLIYFQGNSAPDKSGLPSDRFSAERTGGSVSTLTIQRTQQEDSAVYLCASSLAGQGADTQYFGPGTRLTVL.

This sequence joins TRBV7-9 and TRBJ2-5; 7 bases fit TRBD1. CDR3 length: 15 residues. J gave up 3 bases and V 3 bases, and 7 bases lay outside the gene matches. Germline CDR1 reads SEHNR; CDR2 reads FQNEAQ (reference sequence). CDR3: CASSFGGTGEETQYF. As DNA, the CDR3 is TGTGCCAGCAGCTTCGGCGGAACAGGGGAAGAGACCCAGTACTTC.

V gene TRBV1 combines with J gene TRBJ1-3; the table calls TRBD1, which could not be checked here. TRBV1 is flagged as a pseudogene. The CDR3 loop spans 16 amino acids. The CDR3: CTSSQSDRRSGNTIYF. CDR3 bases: TGCACCAGCAGCCAAAGCGACAGGCGCTCTGGAAACACCATATATTTT.

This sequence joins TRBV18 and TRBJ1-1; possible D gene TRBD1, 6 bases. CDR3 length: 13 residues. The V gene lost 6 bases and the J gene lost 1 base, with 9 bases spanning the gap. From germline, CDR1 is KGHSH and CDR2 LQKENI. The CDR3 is CASSQQGNTEAFF. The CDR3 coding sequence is TGTGCCAGCTCCCAACAGGGGAACACTGAAGCTTTCTTT.